This TCR beta chain was documented in a study of T cell repertoires in cytomegalovirus infection. TCRdb ran MiXCR on the reads and lists one entry per CDR3 protein. The sample yields some 560,000 distinct CDR3 sequences, 40% seen once. Trimming removed 3 bases from V and 2 bases from J, with 12 bases in between. Germline CDR1 and CDR2: SGHTA and FQGTGA. This CDR3 contains 15 residues. Concerning this clonotype itself: As yet, its antigen is unknown.

This specimen was cultured PBMCs, taken from culture after CMV antigen stimulation. This TCR derives from a human donor in good health (CMV status not recorded). Some clones in this sample may be carry-over from other donors' samples. J is TRBJ2-3 and V is TRBV7-3; D perhaps matches TRBD1 (5 bases). The CDR3 DNA reads as TGTGCCAGCAGCTTGTCTGGACAAAACACAGATACGCAGTATTTT. This gives the protein CASSLSGQNTDTQYF.